What follows is one T cell receptor (beta chain) and its context. The CDR3 runs 12 residues. Trimming cost V 6 bases and J 11 bases, with 14 bases left between them. This record comes from a study of Ad26.COV2.S vaccination and SARS-CoV-2 variants. Repertoires were generated with immunoSEQ multiplex PCR, while TCRdb's copy carries only in-frame clones and drops some. This repertoire shows about 450,000 clones, roughly nine tenths found once; its top ten account for 2.5% to 3%. The sample's treatment: over 15 received Ad26.COV2.S at low or high dose, single or two shots; several received placebo; per-sample allocation not given. Day 63 after the first injection of vaccine or placebo was the sampling time.

The receptor's source is a person between 18 and 60 years old who received the Ad26.COV2.S COVID-19 vaccine or a placebo. The sample was peripheral blood, taken in a trial of Ad26.COV2.S vaccine versus placebo. The rearrangement links TRBV12-3 or TRBV12-4 to TRBJ1-5; D uncertain. The CDR3 region has the DNA TGTGCCAGCAGGGCCACACCCATGGCCCAGCATTTT. It translates to CASRATPMAQHF.